The 9 T cell receptor beta chains below all came from one sample that was sequenced in a study of shared clonotypes between healthy human individuals (dated by TCRdb to about 2020). The library was obtained by the immunoSEQ multiplex PCR assay. Imported from immuneACCESS, the table was reduced by TCRdb to in-frame sequences with V and J called. These copies leave out some clones; in studies compared against another copy, an unresolved V gene accounts for under half, and the cause of the remainder is not known. The table for this sample lists approximately 1,000,000 clones; approximately 80% of them were counted only once. Of the sample, under 0.65% is held by the ten largest clones. The material sequenced was memory CD4+ T cells from PBMCs. Sample cell subset or site, as interpreted from the label and publication: CD45RA-negative fraction. The source is a man between 18 and 35 years old in good health. Some clones in this sample may be carry-over from other donors' samples.

This chain joins TRBV6-6 and TRBJ2-1; TRBD2 matches 9 bases. This CDR3 spans 16 amino acids. Germline assignment: CDR1 MNHNY and CDR2 SVGAGI (reference sequence). V lost 8 bases to trimming and J lost 7 bases; unmatched junction nucleotides: 15. CDR3 bases: TGTGCCAGCTATCGTTTTGGCGGGAGGGCGGGTAATGAGCAGTTCTTC. Amino acid sequence: CASYRFGGRAGNEQFF.

This chain connects TRBV5-6 to TRBJ2-5; the match to TRBD1 covers 9 bases. With V trimmed by 2 bases and J by 5 bases, 7 bases remained unmatched. The CDR3 runs 15 residues. Per the germline V gene, CDR1 is SGHDT and CDR2 is YYEEEE. The CDR3 loop reads CASSFVQGARETQYF. The DNA of the CDR3 is TGTGCCAGCAGCTTCGTACAGGGGGCGCGGGAGACCCAGTACTTC.

The sample holds a few counts of this clone. This sequence joins TRBV27 and TRBJ2-7; D might be TRBD1 or TRBD2, each matching 5 bases. Trimming took off 5 bases at V and 5 bases at J, with 19 bases between the two ends. Germline V lookup: CDR1 MNHEY, CDR2 SMNVEV (reference sequence). The CDR3 covers 15 residues. The CDR3 nucleotides are TGTGCCAGCAGTCCCTACGACCGACTGGGACACGAGCAGTACTTC. It translates to CASSPYDRLGHEQYF.

The chain has TRBV5-3 and TRBJ2-5, with unresolved D. TRBV5-3 carries the ORF label, with uncertain function. The CDR3 contains 11 residues. V was pared by 0 bases and J by 11 bases, with 8 bases between. In nucleotides, the CDR3 is TGTGCCAGAAGCTTGGGACGGCCTCAGTACTTC. As protein: CARSLGRPQYF.

This rearrangement joins TRBV5-6 to TRBJ1-2, with 10 bases matching TRBD1. The CDR3 spans 13 residues. From germline, CDR1 is SGHDT and CDR2 YYEEEE. V trimming: 4 bases; J trimming: 7 bases; junction bases outside the gene matches: 4. CDR3 loop: CASSPRTGGGYTF. The DNA for the CDR3 is TGTGCCAGCAGCCCCCGGACAGGGGGTGGCTACACCTTC.

This clone has a single count. The chain recombines TRBV2 with TRBJ1-5; D uncertain. Between the trimmed V and J ends, which lost 3 bases and 1 base, there was a span of 10 bases. There are 15 residues in the CDR3. CDR1 is SNHLY, CDR2 FYNNEI, per germline. The CDR3 nucleotides read TGTGCCAGCAGTGAGGCGGCAGTAAGCAATCAGCCCCAGCATTTT. This codes for CASSEAAVSNQPQHF. Using reference TRBV2 and TRBJ1-5 for the parts outside the CDR3, the full variable domain is EPEVTQTPSHQVTQMGQEVILRCVPISNHLYFYWYRQILGQKVEFLVSFYNNEISEKSEIFDDQFSVERPDGSNFTLKIRSTKLEDSAMYFCASSEAAVSNQPQHFGDGTRLSIL.

This chain uses TRBV28 with TRBJ2-1; D perhaps matches TRBD2 (6 bases). V dropped 2 bases and J dropped 6 bases, with 20 bases sitting between them. Germline V CDR1 and CDR2: MDHEN, SYDVKM. The CDR3 extends over 17 amino acids. The CDR3 loop is CASSLSHLARLGNEQFF. The CDR3 DNA follows: TGTGCCAGCAGTTTAAGTCATCTAGCGAGACTAGGCAATGAGCAGTTCTTC.

The chain joins TRBV30 to TRBJ2-7; TRBD2 matches at 7 bases. The CDR3 has 16 residues. Trimming at V came to 2 bases and at J to 1 base, leaving 11 bases not matched to a gene. Germline CDR1 is GTSNPN and CDR2 is SVGIG (reference sequence). The CDR3 protein is CAWSYRGVQQSYEQYF. The CDR3 DNA reads TGTGCCTGGAGTTATCGGGGGGTGCAACAATCCTACGAGCAGTACTTC. The full variable domain, rest sourced from reference TRBV30 and TRBJ2-7, is SQTIHQWPATLVQPVGSPLSLECTVEGTSNPNLYWYRQAAGRGLQLLFYSVGIGQISSEVPQNLSASRPQDRQFILSSKKLLLSDSGFYLCAWSYRGVQQSYEQYFGPGTRLTVT.

This chain joins TRBV5-1 and TRBJ2-3; 8 positions match TRBD1. In germline, CDR1 is SGHRS, CDR2 YFSETQ. After removal of 9 bases from V and 4 bases from J, the junction contained 10 bases not matched to a gene. The length of the CDR3 is 14 residues. The CDR3 region is CATRQGMGADTQYF. The CDR3 nucleotides read TGCGCCACCAGACAGGGGATGGGCGCAGATACGCAGTATTTT.